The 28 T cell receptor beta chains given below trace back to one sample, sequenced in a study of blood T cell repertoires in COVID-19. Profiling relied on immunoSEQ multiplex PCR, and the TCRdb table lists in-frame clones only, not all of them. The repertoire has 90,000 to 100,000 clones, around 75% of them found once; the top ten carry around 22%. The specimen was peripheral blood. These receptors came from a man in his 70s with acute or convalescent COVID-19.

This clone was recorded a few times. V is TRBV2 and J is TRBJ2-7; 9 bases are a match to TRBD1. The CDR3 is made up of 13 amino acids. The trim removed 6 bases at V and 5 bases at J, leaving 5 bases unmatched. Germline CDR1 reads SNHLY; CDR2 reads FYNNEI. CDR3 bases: TGTGCCAGCAGAACAGGGGGCGTGAACGAGCAGTACTTC. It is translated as CASRTGGVNEQYF. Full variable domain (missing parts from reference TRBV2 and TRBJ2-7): EPEVTQTPSHQVTQMGQEVILRCVPISNHLYFYWYRQILGQKVEFLVSFYNNEISEKSEIFDDQFSVERPDGSNFTLKIRSTKLEDSAMYFCASRTGGVNEQYFGPGTRLTVT.

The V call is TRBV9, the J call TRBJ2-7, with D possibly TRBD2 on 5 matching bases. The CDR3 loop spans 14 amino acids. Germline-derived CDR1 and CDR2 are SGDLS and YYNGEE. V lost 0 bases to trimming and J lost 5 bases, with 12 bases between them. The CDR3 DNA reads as TGTGCCAGCAGCGTAGATGTCCGGCGGGACGAGCAGTACTTC. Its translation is CASSVDVRRDEQYF.

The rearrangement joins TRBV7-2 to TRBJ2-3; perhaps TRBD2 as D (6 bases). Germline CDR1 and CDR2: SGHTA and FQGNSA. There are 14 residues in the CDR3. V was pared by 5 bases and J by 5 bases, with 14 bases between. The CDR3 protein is CASSPSSVEDTQYF. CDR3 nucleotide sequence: TGTGCCAGCAGCCCGTCTAGCGTTGAAGATACGCAGTATTTT.

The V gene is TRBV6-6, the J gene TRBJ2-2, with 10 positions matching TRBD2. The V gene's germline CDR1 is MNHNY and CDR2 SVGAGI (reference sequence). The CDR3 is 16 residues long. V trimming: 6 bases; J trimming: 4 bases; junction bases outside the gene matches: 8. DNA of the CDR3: TGTGCCAGCAGAAGACTAGCGGGTGCGGGCACCGGGGAGCTGTTTTTT. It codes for CASRRLAGAGTGELFF.

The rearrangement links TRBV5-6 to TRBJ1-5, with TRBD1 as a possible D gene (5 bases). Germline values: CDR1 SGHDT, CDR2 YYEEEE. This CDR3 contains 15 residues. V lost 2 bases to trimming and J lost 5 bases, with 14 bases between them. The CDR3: CASSLVREGHQPQHF. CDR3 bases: TGTGCCAGCAGCTTAGTCAGGGAAGGTCATCAGCCCCAGCATTTT.

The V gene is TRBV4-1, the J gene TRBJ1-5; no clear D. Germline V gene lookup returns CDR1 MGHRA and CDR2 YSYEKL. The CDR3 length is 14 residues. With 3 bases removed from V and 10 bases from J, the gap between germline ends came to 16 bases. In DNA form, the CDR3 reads TGCGCCAGCAGCCAGGCCTACGGCGGGGATCCCCAGCATTTT. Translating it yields CASSQAYGGDPQHF.

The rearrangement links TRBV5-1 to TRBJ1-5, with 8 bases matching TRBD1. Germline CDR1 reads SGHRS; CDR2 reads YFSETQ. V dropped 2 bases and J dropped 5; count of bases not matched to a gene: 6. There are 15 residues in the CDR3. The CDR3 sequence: CASSFGTGGYQPQHF. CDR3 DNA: TGCGCCAGCAGCTTCGGGACAGGCGGCTATCAGCCCCAGCATTTT.

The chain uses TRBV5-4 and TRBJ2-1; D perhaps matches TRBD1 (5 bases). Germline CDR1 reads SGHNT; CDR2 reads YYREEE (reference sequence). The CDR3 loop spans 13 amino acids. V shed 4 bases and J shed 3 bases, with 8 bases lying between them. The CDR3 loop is CASSPQGYNEQFF. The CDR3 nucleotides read TGTGCCAGCAGCCCCCAGGGCTACAATGAGCAGTTCTTC.

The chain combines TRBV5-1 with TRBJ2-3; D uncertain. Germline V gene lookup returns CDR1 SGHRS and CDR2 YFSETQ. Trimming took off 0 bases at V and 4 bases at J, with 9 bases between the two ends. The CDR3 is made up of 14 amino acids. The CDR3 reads CASSLAQQADTQYF. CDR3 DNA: TGCGCCAGCAGCTTGGCACAGCAAGCAGATACGCAGTATTTT.

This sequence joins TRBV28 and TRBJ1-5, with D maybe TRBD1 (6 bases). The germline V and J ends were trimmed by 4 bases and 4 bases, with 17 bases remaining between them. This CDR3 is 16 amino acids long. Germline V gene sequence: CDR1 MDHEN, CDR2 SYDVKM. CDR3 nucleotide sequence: TGTGCCAGCAGTTCAACGGGCAGGGACATTAATCAGCCCCAGCATTTT. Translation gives CASSSTGRDINQPQHF.

In DNA, the CDR3 is TGTGCCAGCAGCCAAAGAGGGACAGGTATGATCGGGTGGTACTTC. It specifies CASSQRGTGMIGWYF. The J gene is TRBJ2-7, the V gene TRBV3-1 (or the pseudogene TRBV3-2), with 8 positions matching TRBD1. CDR1 LGHDT and CDR2 YNNKEL come from the germline V gene (reference sequence). This CDR3 region has 15 residues. Trimming took 2 bases from V and 12 from J; bases not matched to a gene: 15.

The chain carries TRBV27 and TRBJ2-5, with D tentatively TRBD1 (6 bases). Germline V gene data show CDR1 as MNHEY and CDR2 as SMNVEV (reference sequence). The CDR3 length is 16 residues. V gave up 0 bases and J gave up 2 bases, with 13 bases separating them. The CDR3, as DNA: TGTGCCAGCAGTTTATCGACGGCAAGGGGGCAAGAGACCCAGTACTTC. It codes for CASSLSTARGQETQYF.

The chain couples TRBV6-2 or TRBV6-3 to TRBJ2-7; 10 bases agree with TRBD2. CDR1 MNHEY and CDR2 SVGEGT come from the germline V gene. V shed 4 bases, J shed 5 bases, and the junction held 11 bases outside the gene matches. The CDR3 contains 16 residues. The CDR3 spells CASSFPASGSPHEQYF. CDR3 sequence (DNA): TGTGCCAGCAGTTTCCCAGCTAGCGGGAGTCCCCACGAGCAGTACTTC.

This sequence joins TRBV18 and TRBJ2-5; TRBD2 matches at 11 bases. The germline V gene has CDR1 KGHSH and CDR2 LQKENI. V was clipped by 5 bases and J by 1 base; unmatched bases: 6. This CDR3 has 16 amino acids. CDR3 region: CASSYGLAGSQETQYF. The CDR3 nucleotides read TGTGCCAGCTCATACGGACTAGCGGGTAGCCAAGAGACCCAGTACTTC.

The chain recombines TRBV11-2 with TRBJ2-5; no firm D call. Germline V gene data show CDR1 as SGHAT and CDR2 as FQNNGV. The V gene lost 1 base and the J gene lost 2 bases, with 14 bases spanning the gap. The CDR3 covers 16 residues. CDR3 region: CASSLARSSVQETQYF. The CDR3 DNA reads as TGTGCCAGCAGCTTAGCCAGGTCGTCGGTACAAGAGACCCAGTACTTC. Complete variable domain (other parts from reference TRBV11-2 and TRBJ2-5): EAGVAQSPRYKIIEKRQSVAFWCNPISGHATLYWYQQILGQGPKLLIQFQNNGVVDDSQLPKDRFSAERLKGVDSTLKIQPAKLEDSAVYLCASSLARSSVQETQYFGPGTRLLVL.

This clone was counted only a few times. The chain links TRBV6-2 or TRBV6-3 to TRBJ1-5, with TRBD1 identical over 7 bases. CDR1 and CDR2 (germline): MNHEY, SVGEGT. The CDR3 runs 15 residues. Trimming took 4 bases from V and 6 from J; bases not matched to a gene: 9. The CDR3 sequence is CASSSLDRVGQPQHF. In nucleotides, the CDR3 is TGTGCCAGCAGTTCCCTAGACAGGGTTGGTCAGCCCCAGCATTTT.

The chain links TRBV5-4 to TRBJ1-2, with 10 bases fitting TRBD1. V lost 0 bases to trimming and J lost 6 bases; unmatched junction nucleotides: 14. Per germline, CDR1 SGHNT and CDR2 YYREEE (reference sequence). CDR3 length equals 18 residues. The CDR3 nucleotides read TGTGCCAGCAGCTTGGCCTTCGGTGGGGGACAGGGGTCTAATGGCTACACCTTC. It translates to CASSLAFGGGQGSNGYTF.

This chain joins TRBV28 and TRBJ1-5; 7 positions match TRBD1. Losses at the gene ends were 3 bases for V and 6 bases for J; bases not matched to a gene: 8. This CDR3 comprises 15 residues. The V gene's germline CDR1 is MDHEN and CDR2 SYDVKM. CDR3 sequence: CASSFRGRAGQPQHF. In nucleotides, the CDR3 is TGTGCCAGCAGTTTTAGGGGGCGCGCAGGTCAGCCCCAGCATTTT.

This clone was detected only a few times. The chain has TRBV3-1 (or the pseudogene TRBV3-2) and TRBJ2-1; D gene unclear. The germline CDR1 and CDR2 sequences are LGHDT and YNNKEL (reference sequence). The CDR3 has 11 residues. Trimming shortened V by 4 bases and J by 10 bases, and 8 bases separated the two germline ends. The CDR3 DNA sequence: TGTGCCAGCAGCCTTGCCGGGGAGCAGTTCTTC. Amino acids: CASSLAGEQFF.

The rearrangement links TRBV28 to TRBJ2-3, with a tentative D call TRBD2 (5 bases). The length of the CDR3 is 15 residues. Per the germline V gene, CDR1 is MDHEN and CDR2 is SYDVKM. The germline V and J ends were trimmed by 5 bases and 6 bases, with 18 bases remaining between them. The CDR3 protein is CASSPRTRAEDTQYF. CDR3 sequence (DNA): TGTGCCAGCAGTCCCAGGACGAGGGCGGAGGATACGCAGTATTTT. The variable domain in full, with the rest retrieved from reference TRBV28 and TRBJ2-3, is DVKVTQSSRYLVKRTGEKVFLECVQDMDHENMFWYRQDPGLGLRLIYFSYDVKMKEKGDIPEGYSVSREKKERFSLILESASTNQTSMYLCASSPRTRAEDTQYFGPGTRLTVL.

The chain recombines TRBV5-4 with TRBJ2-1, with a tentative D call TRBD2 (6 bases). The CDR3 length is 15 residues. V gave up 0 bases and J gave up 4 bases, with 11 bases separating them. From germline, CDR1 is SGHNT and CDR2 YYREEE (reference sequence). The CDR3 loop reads CASSLDRGEYNEQFF. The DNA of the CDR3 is TGTGCCAGCAGCTTGGATCGCGGGGAGTACAATGAGCAGTTCTTC.

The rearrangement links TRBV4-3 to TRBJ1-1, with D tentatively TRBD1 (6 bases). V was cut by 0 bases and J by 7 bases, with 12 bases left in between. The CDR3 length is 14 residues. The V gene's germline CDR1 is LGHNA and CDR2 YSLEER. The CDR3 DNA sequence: TGCGCCAGCAGCCAAGACGGACAGAATTATGAAGCTTTCTTT. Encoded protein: CASSQDGQNYEAFF.

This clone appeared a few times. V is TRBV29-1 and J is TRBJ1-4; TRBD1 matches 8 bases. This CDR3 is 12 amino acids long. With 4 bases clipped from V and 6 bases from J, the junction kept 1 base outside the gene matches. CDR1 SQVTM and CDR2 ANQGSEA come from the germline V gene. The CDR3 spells CSVVQGDEKLFF. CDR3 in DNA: TGCAGCGTTGTACAGGGGGATGAAAAACTGTTTTTT.

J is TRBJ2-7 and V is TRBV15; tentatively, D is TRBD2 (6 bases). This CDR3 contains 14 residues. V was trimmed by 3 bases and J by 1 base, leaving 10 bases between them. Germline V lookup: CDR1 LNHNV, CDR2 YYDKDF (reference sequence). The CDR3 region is CATSSGGSSYEQYF. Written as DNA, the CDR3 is TGTGCCACCAGCAGTGGGGGGAGTTCCTACGAGCAGTACTTC.

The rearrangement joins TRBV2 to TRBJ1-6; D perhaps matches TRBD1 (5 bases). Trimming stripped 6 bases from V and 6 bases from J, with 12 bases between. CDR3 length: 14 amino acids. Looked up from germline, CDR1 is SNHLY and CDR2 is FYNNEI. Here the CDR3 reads CASRDQGVNSPLHF. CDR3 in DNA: TGTGCCAGCAGAGACCAGGGCGTTAATTCACCCCTCCACTTT. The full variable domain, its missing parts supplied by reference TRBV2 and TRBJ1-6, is EPEVTQTPSHQVTQMGQEVILRCVPISNHLYFYWYRQILGQKVEFLVSFYNNEISEKSEIFDDQFSVERPDGSNFTLKIRSTKLEDSAMYFCASRDQGVNSPLHFGNGTRLTVT.

As DNA, the CDR3 is TGTGCCAGCAGCGCTGTAGGCGGATACCAAGAGACCCAGTACTTC. Protein: CASSAVGGYQETQYF. The chain employs TRBV21-1 and TRBJ2-5; TRBD2, the table's D call, lacks a check against the DNA. TRBV21-1 is recorded as a pseudogene. This CDR3 is 15 amino acids long.

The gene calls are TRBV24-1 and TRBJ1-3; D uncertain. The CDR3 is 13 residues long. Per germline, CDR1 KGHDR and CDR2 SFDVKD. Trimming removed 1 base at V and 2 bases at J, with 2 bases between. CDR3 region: CATSDFAGNTIYF. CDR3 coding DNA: TGTGCCACCAGTGATTTCGCTGGAAACACCATATATTTT.

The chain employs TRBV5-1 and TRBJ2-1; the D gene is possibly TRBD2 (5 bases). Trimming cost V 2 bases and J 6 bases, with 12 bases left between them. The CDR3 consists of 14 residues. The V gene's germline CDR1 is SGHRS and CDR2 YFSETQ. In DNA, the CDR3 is TGCGCCAGCAGCTTACCCCAAGCGGCCAATGAGCAGTTCTTC. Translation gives CASSLPQAANEQFF.